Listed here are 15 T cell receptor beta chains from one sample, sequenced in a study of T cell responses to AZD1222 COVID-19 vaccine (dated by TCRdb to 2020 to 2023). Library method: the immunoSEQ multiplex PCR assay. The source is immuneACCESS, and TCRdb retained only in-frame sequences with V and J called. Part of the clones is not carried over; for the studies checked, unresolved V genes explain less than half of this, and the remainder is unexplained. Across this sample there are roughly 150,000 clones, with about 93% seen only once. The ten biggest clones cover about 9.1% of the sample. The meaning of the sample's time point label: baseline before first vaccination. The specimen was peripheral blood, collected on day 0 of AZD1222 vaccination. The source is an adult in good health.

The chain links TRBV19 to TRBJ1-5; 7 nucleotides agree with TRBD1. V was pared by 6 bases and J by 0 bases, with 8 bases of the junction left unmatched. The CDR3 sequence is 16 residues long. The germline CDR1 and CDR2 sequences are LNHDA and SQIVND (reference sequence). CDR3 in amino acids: CASSPGTVNSNQPQHF. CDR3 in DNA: TGTGCCAGTAGCCCAGGGACAGTTAATAGCAATCAGCCCCAGCATTTT.

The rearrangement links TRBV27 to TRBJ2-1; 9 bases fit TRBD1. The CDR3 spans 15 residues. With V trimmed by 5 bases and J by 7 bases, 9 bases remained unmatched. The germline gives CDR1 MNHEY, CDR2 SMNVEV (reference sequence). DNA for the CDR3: TGTGCCAGCAGTCTAGGACAGGGGCTGAATAATGAGCAGTTCTTC. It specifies CASSLGQGLNNEQFF.

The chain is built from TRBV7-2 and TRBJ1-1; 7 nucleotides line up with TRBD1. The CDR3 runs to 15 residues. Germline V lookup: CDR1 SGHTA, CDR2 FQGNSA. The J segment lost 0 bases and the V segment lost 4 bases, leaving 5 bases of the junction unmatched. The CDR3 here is CASSSSGTVNTEAFF. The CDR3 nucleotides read TGTGCCAGCAGCTCCTCCGGGACAGTGAACACTGAAGCTTTCTTT.

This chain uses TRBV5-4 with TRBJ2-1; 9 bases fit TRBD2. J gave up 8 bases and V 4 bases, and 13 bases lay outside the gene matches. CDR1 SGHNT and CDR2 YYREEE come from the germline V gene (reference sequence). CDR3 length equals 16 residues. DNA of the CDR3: TGTGCCAGCAGCAAGTCTCTAGCGGGGAGGGGCGATGAGCAGTTCTTC. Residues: CASSKSLAGRGDEQFF.

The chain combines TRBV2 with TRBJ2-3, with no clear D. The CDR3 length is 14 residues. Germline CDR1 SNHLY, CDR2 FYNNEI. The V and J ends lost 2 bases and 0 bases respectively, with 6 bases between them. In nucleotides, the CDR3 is TGTGCCAGCAGTGAATTGATGAGCACAGATACGCAGTATTTT. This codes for CASSELMSTDTQYF.

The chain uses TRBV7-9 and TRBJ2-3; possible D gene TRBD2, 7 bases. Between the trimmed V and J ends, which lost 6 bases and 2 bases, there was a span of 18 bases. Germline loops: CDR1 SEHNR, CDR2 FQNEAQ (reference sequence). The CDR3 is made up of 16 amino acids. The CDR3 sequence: CASRYRGGLDTDTQYF. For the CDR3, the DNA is TGTGCCAGCAGGTACCGCGGGGGCCTCGACACAGATACGCAGTATTTT. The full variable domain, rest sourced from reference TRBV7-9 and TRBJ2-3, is DTGVSQNPRHKITKRGQNVTFRCDPISEHNRLYWYRQTLGQGPEFLTYFQNEAQLEKSRLLSDRFSAERPKGSFSTLEIQRTEQGDSAMYLCASRYRGGLDTDTQYFGPGTRLTVL.

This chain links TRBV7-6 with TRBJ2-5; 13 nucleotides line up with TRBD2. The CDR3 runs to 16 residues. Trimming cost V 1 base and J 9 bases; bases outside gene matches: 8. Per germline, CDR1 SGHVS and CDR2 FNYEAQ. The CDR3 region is CASSLGFGTSGDAQYF. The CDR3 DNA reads TGTGCCAGCAGCTTAGGATTCGGGACTAGCGGGGACGCCCAGTACTTC.

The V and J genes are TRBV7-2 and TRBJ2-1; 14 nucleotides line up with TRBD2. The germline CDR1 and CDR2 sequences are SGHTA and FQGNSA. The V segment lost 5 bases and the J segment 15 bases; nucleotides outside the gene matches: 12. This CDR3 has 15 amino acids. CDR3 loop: CASSPGLAGGIRGFF. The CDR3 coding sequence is TGTGCCAGCAGCCCCGGACTAGCGGGGGGAATTAGGGGGTTCTTC. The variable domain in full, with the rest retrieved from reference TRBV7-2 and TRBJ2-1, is GAGVSQSPSNKVTEKGKDVELRCDPISGHTALYWYRQSLGQGLEFLIYFQGNSAPDKSGLPSDRFSAERTGGSVSTLTIQRTQQEDSAVYLCASSPGLAGGIRGFFGPGTRLTVL.

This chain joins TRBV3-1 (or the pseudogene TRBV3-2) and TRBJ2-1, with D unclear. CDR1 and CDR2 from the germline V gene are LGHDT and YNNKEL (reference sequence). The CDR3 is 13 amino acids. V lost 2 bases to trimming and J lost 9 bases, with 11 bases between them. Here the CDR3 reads CASSQLSTSEQFF. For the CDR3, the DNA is TGTGCCAGCAGCCAACTATCTACGAGTGAGCAGTTCTTC.

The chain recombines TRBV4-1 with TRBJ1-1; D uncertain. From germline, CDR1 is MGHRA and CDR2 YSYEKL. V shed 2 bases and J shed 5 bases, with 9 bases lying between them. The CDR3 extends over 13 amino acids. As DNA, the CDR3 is TGCGCCAGCAGCCAACTAGGGTCAACTGAAGCTTTCTTT. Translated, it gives CASSQLGSTEAFF.

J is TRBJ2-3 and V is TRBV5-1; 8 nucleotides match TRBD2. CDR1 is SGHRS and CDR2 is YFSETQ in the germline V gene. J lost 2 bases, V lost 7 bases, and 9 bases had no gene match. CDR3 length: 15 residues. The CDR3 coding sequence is TGCGCCAGCGGATTTAGCGGGGTATCCACAGATACGCAGTATTTT. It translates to CASGFSGVSTDTQYF.

CDR3 DNA: TGTGCCAGCAGTTTATCCCGCACAGGGACACAAGAGACCCAGTACTTC. Translating it yields CASSLSRTGTQETQYF. V usage is TRBV27 and J usage is TRBJ2-5, with a tentative D call TRBD1 (6 bases). CDR1 MNHEY and CDR2 SMNVEV come from the germline V gene (reference sequence). The CDR3 consists of 16 residues. Trimming left V 0 bases short and J 2 bases short, with 13 bases between.

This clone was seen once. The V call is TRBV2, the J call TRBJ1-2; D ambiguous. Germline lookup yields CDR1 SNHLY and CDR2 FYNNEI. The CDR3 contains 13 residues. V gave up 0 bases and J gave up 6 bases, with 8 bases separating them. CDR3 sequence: CASSEALRDGYTF. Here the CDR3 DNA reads TGTGCCAGCAGTGAAGCGCTGAGGGATGGCTACACCTTC.

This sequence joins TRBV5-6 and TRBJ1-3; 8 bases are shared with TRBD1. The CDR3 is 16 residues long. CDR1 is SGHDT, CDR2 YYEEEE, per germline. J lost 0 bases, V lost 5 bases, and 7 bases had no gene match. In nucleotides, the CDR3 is TGTGCCAGCAGAGGGACAGGCCGGAGCTCTGGAAACACCATATATTTT. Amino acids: CASRGTGRSSGNTIYF.

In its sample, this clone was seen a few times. The CDR3 DNA follows: TGTGCCAGCAGTTACGCAGGGGGAGACGAGCAGTACTTC. This encodes CASSYAGGDEQYF. This rearrangement joins TRBV6-5 to TRBJ2-7; 7 nucleotides align to TRBD1. Germline V gene data show CDR1 as MNHEY and CDR2 as SVGAGI. The V and J ends lost 2 bases and 5 bases, in that order; junction bases with no gene match: 3. The CDR3 loop spans 13 amino acids.